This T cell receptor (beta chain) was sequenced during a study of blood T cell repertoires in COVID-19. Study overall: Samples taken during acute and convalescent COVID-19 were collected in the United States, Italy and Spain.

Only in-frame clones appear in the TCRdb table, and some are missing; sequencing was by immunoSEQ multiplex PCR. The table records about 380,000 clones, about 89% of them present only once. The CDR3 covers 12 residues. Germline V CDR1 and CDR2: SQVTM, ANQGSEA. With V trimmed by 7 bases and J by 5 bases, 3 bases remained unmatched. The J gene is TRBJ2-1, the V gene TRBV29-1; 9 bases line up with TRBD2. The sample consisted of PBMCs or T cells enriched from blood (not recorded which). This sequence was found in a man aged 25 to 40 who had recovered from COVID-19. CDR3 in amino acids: CSAKRGDNEQFF. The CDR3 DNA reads TGCAGCGCGAAGCGGGGGGACAATGAGCAGTTCTTC.